This is a list of T cell receptor beta chains from one sample in a study of shared clonotypes between healthy human individuals. Generated by immunoSEQ multiplex PCR, the TCRdb table keeps only in-frame clones and is missing some. The sample lists under 1,100,000 clones, 65% to 75% occurring once. The sample comprised memory CD4+ T cells sorted from blood. These receptors were taken from a man between 18 and 29 years old in good health. The CDR3 runs from the conserved cysteine through the conserved F or W. D genes are given only for firm matches. Not all rows give a size; the values are once, few, many and, for expanded clones, a class.

d_gene: -
len: 16
v_gene: TRBV5-1
j_gene: TRBJ2-1
abundance: -
CDR3nt: TGCGCCAGCAGCTTGGAGCCGCTTGGCTCCTACAATGAGCAGTTCTTC
CDR3aa: CASSLEPLGSYNEQFF

d_gene: -
len: 16
v_gene: TRBV5-4
j_gene: TRBJ2-2
abundance: -
CDR3nt: TGTGCCAGCAGCTCCGGGGGCTATACGAACACCGGGGAGCTGTTTTTT
CDR3aa: CASSSGGYTNTGELFF

d_gene: TRBD2
len: 16
v_gene: TRBV13
j_gene: TRBJ2-5
abundance: -
CDR3nt: TGTGCCAGCAGCCCATCCGGACTAGCGGGGAAAAAGACCCAGTACTTC
CDR3aa: CASSPSGLAGKKTQYF

d_gene: TRBD1
len: 13
v_gene: TRBV29-1
j_gene: TRBJ2-7
abundance: -
CDR3nt: TGCAGCGTCCTGACGGACAGGGGTTACGAGCAGTACTTC
CDR3aa: CSVLTDRGYEQYF

d_gene: -
len: 13
v_gene: TRBV6-5
j_gene: TRBJ2-6
abundance: -
CDR3nt: TGTGCCATTCGGGGTTCAGGGGCCAACGTCCTGACTTTC
CDR3aa: CAIRGSGANVLTF

d_gene: -
len: 14
v_gene: TRBV7-8
j_gene: TRBJ2-5
abundance: -
CDR3nt: TGTGCCAGCAGCTCCTCAACAGTTAAAGAGACCCAGTACTTC
CDR3aa: CASSSSTVKETQYF

d_gene: TRBD1
len: 15
v_gene: TRBV5-1
j_gene: TRBJ1-2
abundance: -
CDR3nt: TGCGCCAGCAGCTTGGATACAGGGGGCTTCCGCGGCTACACCTTC
CDR3aa: CASSLDTGGFRGYTF

d_gene: -
len: 13
v_gene: TRBV19
j_gene: TRBJ2-3
abundance: -
CDR3nt: TGTGCCAGTAGTAACCTCGGGGCAGATACGCAGTATTTT
CDR3aa: CASSNLGADTQYF

d_gene: -
len: 16
v_gene: TRBV5-4
j_gene: TRBJ1-1
abundance: -
CDR3nt: TGTGCCAGCAGCTCGGGAAAACAGGGTATGAACACTGAAGCTTTCTTT
CDR3aa: CASSSGKQGMNTEAFF

d_gene: -
len: 14
v_gene: TRBV2
j_gene: TRBJ2-5
abundance: -
CDR3nt: TGTGCCAGCAGTGTGACGGAAAAACAAGAGACCCAGTACTTC
CDR3aa: CASSVTEKQETQYF

d_gene: -
len: 13
v_gene: TRBV10-2
j_gene: TRBJ2-3
abundance: -
CDR3nt: TGCGCCAGCAGTGAGGTACCCCAGTGGGCGCAGTATTTT
CDR3aa: CASSEVPQWAQYF

d_gene: TRBD1
len: 17
v_gene: TRBV7-9
j_gene: TRBJ2-2
abundance: -
CDR3nt: TGTGCCAGCTCCTTGATCCGGGACAGGGATAAGACCGGGGAGCTGTTTTTT
CDR3aa: CASSLIRDRDKTGELFF

d_gene: -
len: 16
v_gene: TRBV4-3
j_gene: TRBJ2-3
abundance: -
CDR3nt: TGCGCCAGCAGCCAAGATGGGGGTAGCGGAAGGGGTACGCAGTATTTT
CDR3aa: CASSQDGGSGRGTQYF

d_gene: TRBD1
len: 17
v_gene: TRBV13
j_gene: TRBJ2-3
abundance: few
CDR3nt: TGTGCCAGCAGCTTCGTCCGGTGGGACAGGGTAATAGATACGCAGTATTTT
CDR3aa: CASSFVRWDRVIDTQYF

d_gene: -
len: 15
v_gene: TRBV7-3
j_gene: TRBJ2-3
abundance: -
CDR3nt: TGTGCCAGCAGCCTGCTAGGGACCCTGCAGGATACGCAGTATTTT
CDR3aa: CASSLLGTLQDTQYF

d_gene: -
len: 13
v_gene: TRBV28
j_gene: TRBJ2-7
abundance: few
CDR3nt: TGTGCCAGCAGGGACCCGGGTCGGTACGAGCAGTACTTC
CDR3aa: CASRDPGRYEQYF

d_gene: -
len: 13
v_gene: TRBV27
j_gene: TRBJ1-5
abundance: -
CDR3nt: TGTGCCAGCAGTTCGGGAGTCGATCAGCCCCAGCATTTT
CDR3aa: CASSSGVDQPQHF

d_gene: -
len: 14
v_gene: TRBV7-2
j_gene: TRBJ1-4
abundance: -
CDR3nt: TGTGCCAGCAGCTATGGTCTACAGGGTGAAAAACTGTTTTTT
CDR3aa: CASSYGLQGEKLFF

d_gene: -
len: 15
v_gene: TRBV5-1
j_gene: TRBJ2-1
abundance: -
CDR3nt: TGCGCCAGCAGCTTGGGGGGCAGCGGGTACAATGAGCAGTTCTTC
CDR3aa: CASSLGGSGYNEQFF

d_gene: -
len: 13
v_gene: TRBV27
j_gene: TRBJ1-6
abundance: -
CDR3nt: TGTGCCAGCAGTTTACGGCCGATATCACCCCTCCACTTT
CDR3aa: CASSLRPISPLHF

d_gene: -
len: 16
v_gene: TRBV25-1
j_gene: TRBJ1-6
abundance: -
CDR3nt: TGTGCCAGCAGTGACCCACCCGGAGGCCCAAATTCACCCCTCCACTTT
CDR3aa: CASSDPPGGPNSPLHF

d_gene: -
len: 14
v_gene: TRBV7-9
j_gene: TRBJ2-5
abundance: few
CDR3nt: TGTGCCAGCAGCTCCCTAGGGGGGCGGGAGACCCAGTACTTC
CDR3aa: CASSSLGGRETQYF

d_gene: TRBD1
len: 17
v_gene: TRBV9
j_gene: TRBJ2-4
abundance: -
CDR3nt: TGTGCCAGCAGCGGTATAGGACAGGGAAATTATGAAAACATTCAGTACTTC
CDR3aa: CASSGIGQGNYENIQYF

d_gene: -
len: 15
v_gene: TRBV7-9
j_gene: TRBJ2-1
abundance: few
CDR3nt: TGTGCCAGCAGCCTAGGACGGAGGTCCCACAATGAGCAGTTCTTC
CDR3aa: CASSLGRRSHNEQFF

d_gene: -
len: 14
v_gene: TRBV19
j_gene: TRBJ2-2
abundance: -
CDR3nt: TGTGCCACCACCCCGGCGGGGGCGGCCGGGGAGCTGTTTTTT
CDR3aa: CATTPAGAAGELFF

d_gene: -
len: 16
v_gene: TRBV10-3
j_gene: TRBJ1-6
abundance: -
CDR3nt: TGTGCCATCAGTGGGACGGGGCCTCGGGAAGGTTCACCCCTCCACTTT
CDR3aa: CAISGTGPREGSPLHF

d_gene: -
len: 11
v_gene: TRBV7-2
j_gene: TRBJ2-1
abundance: -
CDR3nt: TGTGCCAGCAGCCTGAAGAATGAGCAGTTCTTC
CDR3aa: CASSLKNEQFF

d_gene: TRBD2
len: 14
v_gene: TRBV10-3
j_gene: TRBJ2-7
abundance: -
CDR3nt: TGTGCCATCAGGACTAGCGGGGCATCCTACGAGCAGTACTTC
CDR3aa: CAIRTSGASYEQYF

d_gene: -
len: 14
v_gene: TRBV9
j_gene: TRBJ2-5
abundance: many
CDR3nt: TGTGCCAGCAGCTCGATGGGGGGAGTGGAGACCCAGTACTTC
CDR3aa: CASSSMGGVETQYF

d_gene: -
len: 11
v_gene: TRBV20-1
j_gene: TRBJ2-5
abundance: -
CDR3nt: TGCAGTGCGTTAAGCGGAGAGACCCAGTACTTC
CDR3aa: CSALSGETQYF

d_gene: -
len: 13
v_gene: TRBV2
j_gene: TRBJ2-1
abundance: few
CDR3nt: TGTGCCAGCGGGTTGAGCTCCTACAATGAGCAGTTCTTC
CDR3aa: CASGLSSYNEQFF

d_gene: -
len: 14
v_gene: TRBV28
j_gene: TRBJ2-2
abundance: -
CDR3nt: TGTGCCAGCAGTTTAGAGGAGGGCGGCCGGGAGCTGTTTTTT
CDR3aa: CASSLEEGGRELFF

d_gene: -
len: 19
v_gene: TRBV2
j_gene: TRBJ2-7
abundance: -
CDR3nt: TGTGCCAGCAGCCCGCTTCCAATAAGAAGGACTGCGGATACCTACGAGCAGTACTTC
CDR3aa: CASSPLPIRRTADTYEQYF

d_gene: TRBD1
len: 14
v_gene: TRBV28
j_gene: TRBJ1-6
abundance: -
CDR3nt: TGTGCCAGCAGTTTTCCGGACAGGACATCACCCCTCCACTTT
CDR3aa: CASSFPDRTSPLHF

d_gene: -
len: 15
v_gene: TRBV10-1
j_gene: TRBJ2-3
abundance: -
CDR3nt: TGCGCCAGCAGTGAGTCGGGCAGCCTAGCGGATACGCAGTATTTT
CDR3aa: CASSESGSLADTQYF

d_gene: -
len: 15
v_gene: TRBV9
j_gene: TRBJ1-1
abundance: -
CDR3nt: TGTGCCAGCAGCCCCCCGAAGGGGCTGAACACTGAAGCTTTCTTT
CDR3aa: CASSPPKGLNTEAFF

d_gene: TRBD1
len: 11
v_gene: TRBV19
j_gene: TRBJ1-2
abundance: -
CDR3nt: TGTGCCAGTAGTATGACAGGGCGCTACACCTTC
CDR3aa: CASSMTGRYTF

d_gene: -
len: 12
v_gene: TRBV30
j_gene: TRBJ2-7
abundance: once
CDR3nt: TGTGCCTGGCAGGACCGGGGGACCGAGCAGTACTTC
CDR3aa: CAWQDRGTEQYF

d_gene: TRBD1
len: 14
v_gene: TRBV29-1
j_gene: TRBJ2-7
abundance: few
CDR3nt: TGCAGCGTTTCACCTGCCGGGACAGGGAACGAGCAGTACTTC
CDR3aa: CSVSPAGTGNEQYF

d_gene: -
len: 17
v_gene: TRBV10-3
j_gene: TRBJ2-7
abundance: -
CDR3nt: TGTGCCATCAGTGAGTCTGGATGGAGTGGCAGGGCCTACGAGCAGTACTTC
CDR3aa: CAISESGWSGRAYEQYF

d_gene: -
len: 14
v_gene: TRBV7-9
j_gene: TRBJ1-5
abundance: -
CDR3nt: TGTGCCAGCAGCCTCGATGATGTCAATCAGCCCCAGCATTTT
CDR3aa: CASSLDDVNQPQHF

d_gene: -
len: 14
v_gene: TRBV28
j_gene: TRBJ2-5
abundance: -
CDR3nt: TGTGCCAGCTCAAAGGGCACCTTCCAAGAGACCCAGTACTTC
CDR3aa: CASSKGTFQETQYF

d_gene: -
len: 12
v_gene: TRBV6-6
j_gene: TRBJ1-2
abundance: -
CDR3nt: TGTGCCAGCAGTACGCTGGACTCTGGCTACACCTTC
CDR3aa: CASSTLDSGYTF

d_gene: TRBD1
len: 16
v_gene: TRBV5-8
j_gene: TRBJ2-2
abundance: -
CDR3nt: TGTGCCAGCAGCTTACAGGGGGCGCAGGACACCGGGGAGCTGTTTTTT
CDR3aa: CASSLQGAQDTGELFF

d_gene: TRBD2
len: 16
v_gene: TRBV5-1
j_gene: TRBJ2-1
abundance: -
CDR3nt: TGCGCCAGCAGCTTGCGTAGTCTAGCGGGGGCATCTGAGCAGTTCTTC
CDR3aa: CASSLRSLAGASEQFF

d_gene: -
len: 13
v_gene: TRBV4-1
j_gene: TRBJ1-2
abundance: -
CDR3nt: TGCGCCAGCAGCCAGGCTGACGGCGAAGGCTACACCTTC
CDR3aa: CASSQADGEGYTF

d_gene: -
len: 15
v_gene: TRBV7-2
j_gene: TRBJ2-1
abundance: many
CDR3nt: TGTGCCAGCAGCCCATCGGACCTAATGGGCAATGAGCAGTTCTTC
CDR3aa: CASSPSDLMGNEQFF

d_gene: TRBD1
len: 15
v_gene: TRBV5-1
j_gene: TRBJ1-2
abundance: few
CDR3nt: TGCGCCAGCAGCGTATCCGGGACAGGGGGAGAGGGCTACACCTTC
CDR3aa: CASSVSGTGGEGYTF

d_gene: TRBD2
len: 14
v_gene: TRBV2
j_gene: TRBJ2-7
abundance: -
CDR3nt: TGTGCCAGCGGGACCCAGCGGGGGCCCTACGAGCAGTACTTC
CDR3aa: CASGTQRGPYEQYF

d_gene: -
len: 11
v_gene: TRBV6-5
j_gene: TRBJ2-7
abundance: once
CDR3nt: TGTGCCAGTGGGAACGGCTACGAGCAGTACTTC
CDR3aa: CASGNGYEQYF